The 24 T cell receptor beta chains listed next were all sequenced from one sample in a study of blood T cell repertoires in COVID-19. TCRdb's table, derived via immunoSEQ multiplex PCR, lists solely in-frame clones and lacks some. The profile shows tens of thousands of clones, around 82% of them singletons. The specimen sequenced was peripheral blood. The receptors stem from a man aged 55 to 70 with acute or convalescent COVID-19.

The rearrangement uses TRBV18 and TRBJ2-1, with D maybe TRBD1 (5 bases). The CDR3 extends over 14 amino acids. V was clipped by 2 bases and J by 6 bases, with 11 bases between them. Per germline, CDR1 KGHSH and CDR2 LQKENI. CDR3 in amino acids: CASSPAGLGNEQFF. For the CDR3, the DNA is TGTGCCAGCTCACCAGCAGGGTTAGGCAATGAGCAGTTCTTC.

This rearrangement joins TRBV3-1 (or the pseudogene TRBV3-2) to TRBJ1-4; 7 bases match TRBD1. CDR3 length equals 16 residues. CDR1 and CDR2 from the germline V gene are LGHDT and YNNKEL (reference sequence). Trimming took 9 bases from V and 0 from J; bases not matched to a gene: 10. CDR3 sequence reads: CASRQGSFATNEKLFF. CDR3 sequence (DNA): TGTGCCAGTAGACAGGGATCATTTGCAACTAATGAAAAACTGTTTTTT.

The CDR3 bases are TGTGCCAGTAGCCAGGGGACAGGAACTGAAGCTTTCTTT. Translated: CASSQGTGTEAFF. This rearrangement joins TRBV19 to TRBJ1-1; 8 nucleotides line up with TRBD1. Looked up from germline, CDR1 is LNHDA and CDR2 is SQIVND (reference sequence). V was clipped by 6 bases and J by 5 bases; unmatched bases: 5. The CDR3 is 13 residues long.

V is TRBV11-2 and J is TRBJ2-6; D ambiguous. The ends were cut back, 0 bases at V and 4 bases at J, with 7 bases in the middle. Per the germline V gene, CDR1 is SGHAT and CDR2 is FQNNGV. CDR3 length: 15 residues. In DNA form, the CDR3 reads TGTGCCAGCAGCTTAGATTCGAGGGGGGCCAACGTCCTGACTTTC. Translating it yields CASSLDSRGANVLTF.

The chain recombines TRBV5-6 with TRBJ2-5; D call uncertain. The CDR3 totals 15 residues. The V end lost 4 bases, the J end lost 5 bases, and 18 bases lay between the germline ends. Germline V lookup: CDR1 SGHDT, CDR2 YYEEEE. CDR3 in DNA: TGTGCCAGCAGCCCCCGCCCGTGGGTCGGGGAGACCCAGTACTTC. Translating gives CASSPRPWVGETQYF.

The CDR3, as DNA: TGTGCCAGCAGCCCATTTGGACTAGCGGGGGGGTCCTACAATGAGCAGTTCTTC. As protein: CASSPFGLAGGSYNEQFF. The rearrangement links TRBV14 to TRBJ2-1, with 15 bases fitting TRBD2. The germline CDR1 and CDR2 sequences are SGHDN and FVKESK. The CDR3 is 18 amino acids. Germline trimming cut 4 bases from V and 1 base from J; bases unmatched to any gene: 5.

This chain connects TRBV27 to TRBJ1-6, with D maybe TRBD1 (6 bases). V shed 7 bases and J shed 2 bases, with 12 bases lying between them. Germline assignment: CDR1 MNHEY and CDR2 SMNVEV (reference sequence). The CDR3 contains 15 residues. Here the CDR3 DNA reads TGTGCCAGCAACAATCAGGGGACCTATAATTCACCCCTCCACTTT. It yields the protein CASNNQGTYNSPLHF.

The chain links TRBV10-3 to TRBJ1-3; 7 bases align to TRBD1. J was trimmed by 0 bases and V by 8 bases; bases with no gene match: 4. The CDR3 runs 14 residues. Germline CDR1 ENHRY, CDR2 SYGVKD. Written as DNA, the CDR3 is TGTGCCATCGGGGGACAGTCCTCTGGAAACACCATATATTTT. It yields the protein CAIGGQSSGNTIYF.

The count of this clone is one. This chain links TRBV18 with TRBJ1-1; a possible D gene is TRBD1 (6 bases). The CDR3 sequence is 12 residues long. Trimming took 4 bases from V and 7 from J, leaving 10 bases between them. Looked up from germline, CDR1 is KGHSH and CDR2 is LQKENI. The CDR3 is CASSLGQFEAFF. The CDR3 coding sequence is TGTGCCAGCTCACTCGGACAGTTTGAAGCTTTCTTT.

The chain joins TRBV28 to TRBJ1-6; TRBD1 aligns across 11 bases. Losses at the gene ends were 2 bases for V and 10 bases for J; bases not matched to a gene: 4. This CDR3 contains 15 residues. Germline CDR1 is MDHEN and CDR2 is SYDVKM. The CDR3 loop reads CASSLKGQGGSPLHF. The CDR3 DNA sequence: TGTGCCAGCAGTTTAAAGGGACAGGGGGGGTCACCCCTCCACTTT.

V is TRBV7-2 and J is TRBJ1-5, with 7 bases that match TRBD1. The length of the CDR3 is 15 residues. Germline CDR1 is SGHTA and CDR2 is FQGNSA. Germline trimming cut 5 bases from V and 6 bases from J; bases unmatched to any gene: 10. CDR3 coding DNA: TGTGCCAGCAGCCGGGACAGCCACTCCAGTCAGCCCCAGCATTTT. This codes for CASSRDSHSSQPQHF.

The V call is TRBV6-6, the J call TRBJ1-3; no definite D call. Germline values: CDR1 MNHNY, CDR2 SVGAGI (reference sequence). The CDR3 loop spans 14 amino acids. Trimming took 5 bases from V and 3 from J, leaving 11 bases between them. Written as DNA, the CDR3 is TGTGCCAGCAGTCCACGCGGCTATGGAAACACCATATATTTT. Protein: CASSPRGYGNTIYF.

The chain combines TRBV24-1 with TRBJ1-2; weak D call: TRBD1 (5 bases). CDR3 size: 12 residues. Between the trimmed V and J ends, which lost 4 bases and 8 bases, there was a span of 10 bases. Germline V CDR1 and CDR2: KGHDR, SFDVKD. The CDR3 coding sequence is TGTGCCACCAGTGACTCAGGGTTCGGCTACACCTTC. Translating gives CATSDSGFGYTF.

The V call is TRBV27, the J call TRBJ2-7, with 7 bases matching TRBD2. Unmatched junction bases numbered 6, after V lost 3 bases and J lost 1 base. The CDR3 has 15 amino acids. Germline V gene sequence: CDR1 MNHEY, CDR2 SMNVEV (reference sequence). The CDR3 spells CASSFLGGRSYEQYF. Here the CDR3 DNA reads TGTGCCAGCAGTTTTCTGGGGGGGAGATCCTACGAGCAGTACTTC.

Regarding this clone: Other DNA sequences of this sample code for an identical CDR3. V usage is TRBV10-1 and J usage is TRBJ1-3; D is uncertain. Germline values: CDR1 WNHNN, CDR2 SYGVQD (reference sequence). V lost 2 bases to trimming and J lost 0 bases, with 8 bases between them. This CDR3 contains 15 residues. The CDR3 sequence is CASSEDSSSGNTIYF. The CDR3 nucleotides read TGCGCCAGCAGTGAGGATAGCTCCTCTGGAAACACCATATATTTT.

This sequence joins TRBV25-1 and TRBJ1-2; a weak D match, TRBD1 (5 bases). The CDR3 has 12 residues. CDR1 and CDR2 from the germline V gene are MGHDK and SYGVNS. Trimming removed 3 bases from V and 8 bases from J, with 10 bases in between. CDR3 DNA: TGTGCCAGCAGTGACCACAGGCGGGGCTACACCTTC. As protein: CASSDHRRGYTF.

This clone was recorded a few times. The gene calls are TRBV10-3 and TRBJ1-1; no definite D call. Between the trimmed V and J ends, which lost 10 bases and 1 base, there was a span of 10 bases. Germline V gives CDR1 ENHRY, CDR2 SYGVKD. The CDR3 has 12 amino acids. The CDR3 loop is CATGHSNTEAFF. Written as DNA, the CDR3 is TGTGCCACCGGTCACTCGAACACTGAAGCTTTCTTT.

V is TRBV5-1 and J is TRBJ2-6; no reliable D call. The germline V gene has CDR1 SGHRS and CDR2 YFSETQ. The CDR3 totals 16 residues. V dropped 0 bases and J dropped 0 bases, with 7 bases sitting between them. The DNA for the CDR3 is TGCGCCAGCAGCTTGGGTCTCCCCTCTGGGGCCAACGTCCTGACTTTC. Its translation is CASSLGLPSGANVLTF.

This clone was seen more than once but under ten times. V is TRBV20-1 and J is TRBJ2-7; D gene ambiguous. The germline V gene has CDR1 DFQATT and CDR2 SNEGSKA (reference sequence). The ends were cut back, 5 bases at V and 4 bases at J, with 3 bases in the middle. The CDR3 covers 9 residues. Here the CDR3 reads CSARYEQYF. For the CDR3, the DNA is TGCAGTGCTCGTTACGAGCAGTACTTC.

This clone was counted a single time. This chain joins TRBV11-2 and TRBJ1-2; D is perhaps TRBD1 (6 bases). Trimming cost V 5 bases and J 8 bases, with 21 bases left between them. The germline V gene encodes CDR1 SGHAT and CDR2 FQNNGV. The CDR3 spans 15 residues. The CDR3 loop reads CASSPGQFLMRGYTF. The CDR3 DNA reads TGTGCCAGCAGCCCAGGACAGTTTTTGATGAGAGGCTACACCTTC.

V usage is TRBV6-5 and J usage is TRBJ1-5; D is possibly TRBD1 (5 bases). The V gene lost 6 bases and the J gene lost 4 bases, with 16 bases spanning the gap. CDR3 length: 15 amino acids. Germline assignment: CDR1 MNHEY and CDR2 SVGAGI. CDR3 sequence reads: CASSPTWGGNQPQHF. The CDR3 coding sequence is TGTGCCAGCAGCCCAACTTGGGGGGGAAATCAGCCCCAGCATTTT.

This rearrangement joins TRBV20-1 to TRBJ2-3, with 10 bases fitting TRBD2. Germline V lookup: CDR1 DFQATT, CDR2 SNEGSKA (reference sequence). The CDR3 runs to 16 residues. The V segment lost 3 bases and the J segment 4 bases; nucleotides outside the gene matches: 10. CDR3 DNA: TGCAGTGCTAGTTTCGTGGCTAGCGGGGGACCAGATACGCAGTATTTT. Translated: CSASFVASGGPDTQYF.

The chain couples TRBV7-6 to TRBJ2-3, with 9 bases matching TRBD2. CDR3 size: 17 residues. Germline-derived CDR1 and CDR2 are SGHVS and FNYEAQ. V was pared by 6 bases and J by 5 bases, with 15 bases of the junction left unmatched. The CDR3 coding sequence is TGTGCCAGCAGTTTAACGATCCAGCGGGGGGCACGAGATACGCAGTATTTT. Translation: CASSLTIQRGARDTQYF.

This chain uses TRBV7-6 with TRBJ2-1; 8 positions match TRBD2. Per germline, CDR1 SGHVS and CDR2 FNYEAQ. The junction had 10 bases not matched to a gene; V was cut back by 1 base and J by 8 bases. This CDR3 comprises 16 residues. The CDR3: CASSLGSGGAEDEQFF. Here the CDR3 DNA reads TGTGCCAGCAGCTTAGGATCCGGGGGGGCCGAGGATGAGCAGTTCTTC.